This T cell receptor beta chain originates from a study of siplizumab effects on memory and regulatory T cells. As for this clone: The antigen is not known.

Some clones are missing from TCRdb's copy, which holds only in-frame ones; the method was immunoSEQ multiplex PCR. The table has around 77,000 clones, 91% seen once; the top ten hold more than 25%. Study-level points and caveats: The diversity of naive T cells seemed greater than that of memory cells, and their alloresponse contribution seemed major. Some alloreactive sequences were traceable to unstimulated CD4+ memory cells, and siplizumab significantly reduced them. The suppressive capacity of proliferating Tregs from siplizumab cultures remained unconfirmed.

This receptor was taken from a human donor in good health. Sequencing was performed on CD8+ T cells sorted from blood.

CDR3 nucleotides: TGTGCCAGCAGTTCGCCCGGGACAGGGCATACATATGGCTACACCTTC. It encodes CASSSPGTGHTYGYTF. This chain links TRBV6-5 with TRBJ1-2, with TRBD1 identical over 9 bases. Germline CDR1 reads MNHEY; CDR2 reads SVGAGI. V was pared by 4 bases and J by 5 bases, with 11 bases of the junction left unmatched. CDR3 size: 16 residues.